The 18 T cell receptor beta chains below were found in one sample sequenced in a study of glioma-infiltrating T cells after dendritic cell vaccination. Produced via immunoSEQ multiplex PCR; TCRdb's table is partial and in-frame only. In the table there are about 65,000 clones, about nine tenths of which are singletons. Stated time point: after dendritic cell vaccination, including at tumor progression/relapse. The specimen comprised blood, sampled after dendritic cell vaccination. These receptors came from a human donor with glioblastoma.

This sequence joins TRBV6-4 and TRBJ2-5; the match to TRBD1 covers 8 bases. The CDR3 is made up of 12 amino acids. V gave up 5 bases and J gave up 8 bases; unmatched junction bases: 4. Germline lookup yields CDR1 MRHNA and CDR2 SNTAGT. The CDR3, as DNA: TGTGCCAGCAGTAAGCCAGGGGGCACCCAGTACTTC. The encoded protein is CASSKPGGTQYF.

This clone was observed a handful of times. This chain uses TRBV7-7 with TRBJ1-3; D uncertain. V lost 1 base and J lost 2, with 9 bases in between. This CDR3 comprises 15 residues. The germline V gene has CDR1 SSHAT and CDR2 FNYEAQ (reference sequence). This CDR3 is CASSLGISPGNTIYF. The CDR3 nucleotides read TGTGCCAGCAGCTTAGGTATATCCCCTGGAAACACCATATATTTT. The full variable domain, rest sourced from reference TRBV7-7 and TRBJ1-3, is GAGVSQSPRYKVTKRGQDVTLRCDPISSHATLYWYQQALGQGPEFLTYFNYEAQPDKSGLPSDRFSAERPEGSISTLTIQRTEQRDSAMYRCASSLGISPGNTIYFGEGSWLTVV.

The chain links TRBV7-2 to TRBJ2-7; 11 nucleotides align to TRBD2. CDR3 length equals 16 residues. Trimming at V came to 5 bases and at J to 1 base, leaving 7 bases not matched to a gene. Germline loops: CDR1 SGHTA, CDR2 FQGNSA. The CDR3 region has the DNA TGTGCCAGCAGCCCTAGGGCTAGCGGGAGGTCCTACGAGCAGTACTTC. Its protein is CASSPRASGRSYEQYF.

The genes are TRBV2 and TRBJ1-2, with 9 bases lining up with TRBD1. The CDR3 extends over 13 amino acids. Germline CDR1 SNHLY, CDR2 FYNNEI. The ends lost 7 bases at V and 8 bases at J; junction bases unmatched: 8. Here the CDR3 reads CASTDRGFGGYTF. In nucleotides, the CDR3 is TGTGCCAGCACTGACAGGGGGTTCGGAGGCTACACCTTC. Supplemented by reference TRBV2 and TRBJ1-2, the full variable domain reads EPEVTQTPSHQVTQMGQEVILRCVPISNHLYFYWYRQILGQKVEFLVSFYNNEISEKSEIFDDQFSVERPDGSNFTLKIRSTKLEDSAMYFCASTDRGFGGYTFGSGTRLTVV.

The chain links TRBV7-9 to TRBJ1-2; 8 bases agree with TRBD1. V gave up 2 bases and J gave up 8 bases; unmatched junction bases: 4. Germline V gene lookup returns CDR1 SEHNR and CDR2 FQNEAQ (reference sequence). The CDR3 length is 13 residues. Here the CDR3 DNA reads TGTGCCAGCAGCTTACAGGGGGCGGAAGGCTACACCTTC. This translates into CASSLQGAEGYTF.

CDR3 DNA sequence: TGTGCCAGCAGCCGGAGCGGGGGGGCCGGGGACGAGCAGTACTTC. Protein: CASSRSGGAGDEQYF. V is TRBV14 and J is TRBJ2-5, with 10 bases lining up with TRBD2. The DNA end is more similar to TRBJ2-7, so the J call may be wrong. Germline-derived CDR1 and CDR2 are SGHDN and FVKESK. The CDR3 extends over 15 amino acids.

CDR3 sequence: CASSFRGGNEQFF. CDR3 sequence (DNA): TGTGCCAGCAGCTTCAGAGGCGGGAATGAGCAGTTCTTC. This chain connects TRBV7-8 to TRBJ2-1, with D perhaps TRBD2 (5 bases). Germline loops: CDR1 SGHVS, CDR2 FQNEAQ. V shed 3 bases and J shed 7 bases, with 10 bases lying between them. The CDR3 extends over 13 amino acids.

The rearrangement links TRBV27 to TRBJ1-4, with 9 bases identical to TRBD1. CDR3 length: 14 residues. The trim removed 6 bases at V and 7 bases at J, leaving 6 bases unmatched. Germline V CDR1 and CDR2: MNHEY, SMNVEV (reference sequence). CDR3 amino acids: CASRGGQGREKLFF. CDR3 in DNA: TGTGCCAGCAGGGGGGGACAGGGACGTGAAAAACTGTTTTTT. Full variable domain (remainder filled in from reference TRBV27 and TRBJ1-4): EAQVTQNPRYLITVTGKKLTVTCSQNMNHEYMSWYRQDPGLGLRQIYYSMNVEVTDKGDVPEGYKVSRKEKRNFPLILESPSPNQTSLYFCASRGGQGREKLFFGSGTQLSVL.

The gene calls are TRBV5-1 and TRBJ1-1; D is perhaps TRBD1 (6 bases). Germline-derived CDR1 and CDR2 are SGHRS and YFSETQ. Trimming pared 4 bases from V and 8 bases from J, leaving 27 bases between. The CDR3 covers 17 residues. The CDR3 DNA is TGCGCCAGCAGCCTGGACGCGACAGGTTCTTGGGCTTCGGAAGCTTTCTTT. Its translation is CASSLDATGSWASEAFF. Full variable domain (remainder filled in from reference TRBV5-1 and TRBJ1-1): KAGVTQTPRYLIKTRGQQVTLSCSPISGHRSVSWYQQTPGQGLQFLFEYFSETQRNKGNFPGRFSGRQFSNSRSEMNVSTLELGDSALYLCASSLDATGSWASEAFFGQGTRLTVV.

This clone was observed a single time. This chain joins TRBV6-5 and TRBJ1-4, with D possibly matching TRBD1 (5 bases). The V gene's germline CDR1 is MNHEY and CDR2 SVGAGI. V was shortened by 5 bases and J by 6 bases, with 13 bases between the two germline ends. The CDR3 loop spans 14 amino acids. Written as DNA, the CDR3 is TGTGCCAGCAGTCCCCAGGGTTTTTATGAAAAACTGTTTTTT. Its translation: CASSPQGFYEKLFF.

The chain recombines TRBV19 with TRBJ2-6; the match to TRBD1 covers 10 bases. This CDR3 contains 17 residues. Germline-derived CDR1 and CDR2 are LNHDA and SQIVND (reference sequence). Losses at the gene ends were 7 bases for V and 1 base for J; bases not matched to a gene: 7. CDR3 DNA: TGTGCCAGTACGGTCGGGGACAGGGGATCTGGGGCCAACGTCCTGACTTTC. As protein: CASTVGDRGSGANVLTF.

This sequence joins TRBV4-2 and TRBJ2-5; no definite D call. The last part of the DNA fits TRBJ2-7 better; the J call may be wrong. The CDR3 is 14 amino acids. Germline CDR1 and CDR2: LGHNA and YNFKEQ. This CDR3 reads CASSQYAGIYEQYF. The CDR3 DNA reads TGTGCCAGCAGCCAATATGCCGGTATCTACGAGCAGTACTTC.

This clone was counted between two and nine times. This chain joins TRBV7-2 and TRBJ2-5; 7 bases agree with TRBD1. The CDR3 length is 15 residues. The germline V gene has CDR1 SGHTA and CDR2 FQGNSA. J was trimmed by 3 bases and V by 8 bases; bases with no gene match: 12. The CDR3 DNA follows: TGTGCCAGCGACCTGGGGGCAGGGGGAGAAGAGACCCAGTACTTC. Protein sequence: CASDLGAGGEETQYF.

The gene calls are TRBV7-8 and TRBJ1-5, with 9 bases aligning to TRBD1. J gave up 4 bases and V 5 bases, and 9 bases lay outside the gene matches. Germline CDR1 reads SGHVS; CDR2 reads FQNEAQ. The CDR3 is 16 residues long. The CDR3 coding sequence is TGTGCCAGCAGCCCAACCTCGGACAGGGGAAATCAGCCCCAGCATTTT. Translating gives CASSPTSDRGNQPQHF.

The J gene is TRBJ2-7, the V gene TRBV25-1; D possibly corresponds to TRBD1 (6 bases). This CDR3 is built from 12 residues. V lost 4 bases to trimming and J lost 7 bases, with 11 bases between them. CDR1 is MGHDK and CDR2 is SYGVNS in the germline V gene. CDR3 nucleotides: TGTGCCAGCAGTGGGGGGCTCGGGGAGCAGTACTTC. Translated, it gives CASSGGLGEQYF.

This sequence joins TRBV6-6 and TRBJ2-1, with 14 bases matching TRBD2. Trimming took 4 bases from V and 8 from J; bases not matched to a gene: 7. The CDR3 is 16 residues long. Looked up from germline, CDR1 is MNHNY and CDR2 is SVGAGI (reference sequence). The CDR3 here is CASSSPGLAGVYEQFF. CDR3 DNA sequence: TGTGCCAGCAGTTCACCGGGACTAGCGGGAGTGTATGAGCAGTTCTTC.

This clone came up a few times. The rearrangement uses TRBV4-3 and TRBJ2-3; a weak D match, TRBD1 (6 bases). The germline V gene has CDR1 LGHNA and CDR2 YSLEER. The CDR3 is made up of 13 amino acids. The V and J ends lost 5 bases and 4 bases respectively, with 10 bases between them. The CDR3 sequence: CASSARTADTQYF. CDR3 sequence (DNA): TGCGCCAGCAGCGCCCGGACAGCAGATACGCAGTATTTT.

V usage is TRBV4-2 and J usage is TRBJ2-3; 12 nucleotides line up with TRBD2. Germline assignment: CDR1 LGHNA and CDR2 YNFKEQ. The CDR3 length is 20 residues. Trimming cost V 0 bases and J 0 bases; bases outside gene matches: 10. The CDR3 DNA is TGTGCCAGCAGCCAAGAGGGGCTAGCGGGAGGGATGGGTAGCACAGATACGCAGTATTTT. Protein sequence: CASSQEGLAGGMGSTDTQYF.